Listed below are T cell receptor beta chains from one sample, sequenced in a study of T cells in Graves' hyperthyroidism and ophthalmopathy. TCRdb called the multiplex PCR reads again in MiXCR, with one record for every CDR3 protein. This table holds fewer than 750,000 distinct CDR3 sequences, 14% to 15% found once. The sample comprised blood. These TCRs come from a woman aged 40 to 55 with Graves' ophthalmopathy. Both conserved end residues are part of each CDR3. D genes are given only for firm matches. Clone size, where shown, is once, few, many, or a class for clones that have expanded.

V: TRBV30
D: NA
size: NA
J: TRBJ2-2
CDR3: CAWKTFRVGELFF
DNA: TGTGCCTGGAAGACCTTCAGGGTCGGGGAGCTGTTTTTT

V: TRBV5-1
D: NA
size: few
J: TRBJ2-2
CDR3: CASSLSLGQNSNTGELFF
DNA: TGCGCCAGCAGCTTGTCCCTCGGACAGAACTCGAACACCGGGGAGCTGTTTTTT

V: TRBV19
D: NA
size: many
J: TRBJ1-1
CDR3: CASSIGRRDTEAFF
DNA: TGTGCCAGTAGTATTGGTCGAAGAGACACTGAAGCTTTCTTT

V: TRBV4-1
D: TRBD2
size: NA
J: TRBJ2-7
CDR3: CASSRGREDEQYF
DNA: TGCGCCAGCAGCCGAGGCCGGGAGGACGAGCAGTACTTC

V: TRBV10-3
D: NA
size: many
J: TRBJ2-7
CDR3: CAISEGASSYEQYF
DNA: TGTGCCATCAGTGAGGGGGCTTCCTCCTACGAGCAGTACTTC

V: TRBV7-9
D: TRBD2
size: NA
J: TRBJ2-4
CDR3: CASSPGLETNIQYF
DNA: TGTGCCAGCAGCCCCGGACTAGAGACAAACATTCAGTACTTC

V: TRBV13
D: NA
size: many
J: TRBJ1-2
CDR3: CASSLGHRDGYGYTF
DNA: TGTGCCAGCAGCTTAGGCCATCGGGACGGGTATGGCTACACCTTC

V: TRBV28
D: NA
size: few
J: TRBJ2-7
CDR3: CASSIAGRGGYEQYF
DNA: TGTGCCAGCAGTATCGCGGGTCGGGGAGGCTACGAGCAGTACTTC

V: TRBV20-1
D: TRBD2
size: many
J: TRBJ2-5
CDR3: CSAMGLAGQETQYF
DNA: TGCAGTGCTATGGGACTAGCGGGTCAGGAGACCCAGTACTTC

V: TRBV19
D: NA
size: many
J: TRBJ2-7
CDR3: CASSIGLNYEQYF
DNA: TGTGCCAGTAGTATAGGACTCAACTACGAGCAGTACTTC

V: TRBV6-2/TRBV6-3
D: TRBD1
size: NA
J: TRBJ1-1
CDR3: CASSRGDRGTEAFF
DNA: TGTGCCAGCAGTCGAGGGGACAGGGGCACTGAAGCTTTCTTT

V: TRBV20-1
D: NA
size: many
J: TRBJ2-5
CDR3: CSAPKGLNQETQYF
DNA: TGCAGTGCTCCAAAGGGGCTGAACCAAGAGACCCAGTACTTC

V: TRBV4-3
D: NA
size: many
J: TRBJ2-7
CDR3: CASSRRFCNEQYF
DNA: TGCGCCAGCAGCCGTCGTTTTTGCAACGAGCAGTACTTC

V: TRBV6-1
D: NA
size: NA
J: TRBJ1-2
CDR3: CASLAAPQYGYTF
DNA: TGTGCCAGCTTGGCGGCTCCACAGTATGGCTACACCTTC

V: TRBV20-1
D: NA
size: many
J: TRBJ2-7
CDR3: CSAKELNQFHDEQYF
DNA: TGCAGTGCAAAAGAGCTAAACCAATTTCACGACGAGCAGTACTTC

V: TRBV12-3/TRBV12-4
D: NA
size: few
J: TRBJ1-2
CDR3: CASSLVENYGYTF
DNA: TGTGCCAGCAGTTTAGTGGAAAACTATGGCTACACCTTC

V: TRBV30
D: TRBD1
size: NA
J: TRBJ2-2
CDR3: CAWSGGLDRDLTNTGELFF
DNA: TGTGCCTGGAGTGGGGGGTTGGACAGGGACTTGACGAACACCGGGGAGCTGTTTTTT

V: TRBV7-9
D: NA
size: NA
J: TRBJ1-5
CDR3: CASSHGQSNQPQHF
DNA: TGTGCCAGCAGCCATGGACAGAGCAATCAGCCCCAGCATTTT

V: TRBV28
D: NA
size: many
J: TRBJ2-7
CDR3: CVSSFGQGGYEQYF
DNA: TGTGTCAGCAGTTTCGGGCAGGGCGGGTACGAGCAGTACTTC

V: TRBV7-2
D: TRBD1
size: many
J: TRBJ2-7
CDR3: CASSSGTDLYEQYF
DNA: TGTGCCAGCAGCTCCGGGACAGACCTCTACGAGCAGTACTTC

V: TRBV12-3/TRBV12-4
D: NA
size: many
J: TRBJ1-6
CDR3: CASSWGAASPLHF
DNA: TGTGCCAGCAGTTGGGGGGCGGCTTCACCCCTCCACTTT

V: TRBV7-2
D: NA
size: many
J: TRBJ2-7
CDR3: CASRGYTSYEQYF
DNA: TGTGCCAGCAGAGGTTATACCTCCTACGAGCAGTACTTC

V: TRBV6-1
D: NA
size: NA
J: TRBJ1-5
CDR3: CASSEVGLVGSNQPQHF
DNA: TGTGCCAGCAGTGAAGTAGGGTTAGTGGGTAGCAATCAGCCCCAGCATTTT

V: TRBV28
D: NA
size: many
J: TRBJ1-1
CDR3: CASSQEAGGTEAFF
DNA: TGTGCCAGCAGCCAAGAAGCGGGTGGCACTGAAGCTTTCTTT

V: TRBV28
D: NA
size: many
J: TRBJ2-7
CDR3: CASSLSGAEQYF
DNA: TGTGCCAGCAGTTTGTCGGGAGCCGAGCAGTACTTC

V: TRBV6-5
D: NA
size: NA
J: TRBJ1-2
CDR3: CASSYSRRGDGYTF
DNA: TGTGCCAGCAGTTACTCTCGGAGGGGGGATGGCTACACCTTC

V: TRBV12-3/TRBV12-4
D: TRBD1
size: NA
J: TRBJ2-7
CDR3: CASSWTGRHEQYF
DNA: TGTGCCAGCAGTTGGACAGGGCGGCACGAGCAGTACTTC

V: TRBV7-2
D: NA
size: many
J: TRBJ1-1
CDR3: CASSFGEVKLTEAFF
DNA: TGTGCCAGCAGCTTTGGGGAGGTTAAGCTCACTGAAGCTTTCTTT

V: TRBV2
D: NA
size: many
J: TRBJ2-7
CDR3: CASSDGTDYEQYF
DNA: TGTGCCAGCAGCGACGGGACTGACTACGAGCAGTACTTC

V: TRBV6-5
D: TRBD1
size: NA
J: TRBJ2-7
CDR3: CASSYSVGTGRNEQYF
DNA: TGTGCCAGCAGTTATTCTGTTGGGACAGGTAGAAACGAGCAGTACTTC